The clone carrying this T cell receptor (beta chain) was observed at least ten times. Its antigen is undetermined. Attachment of unique molecular identifiers to individual cDNA molecules was performed. TCRdb reanalysed the 5' RACE reads using MiXCR and keeps one entry per CDR3 protein. The data show 50,000 to 65,000 distinct CDR3 sequences, with 12% seen just once and 1.2% to 1.5% held by the top ten. These data belong to a study of early T cells in non-severe SARS-CoV-2 infection. The CDR3 consists of 15 residues. CDR1 and CDR2 (germline): SGHVS, FNYEAQ. With 5 bases removed from V and 2 bases from J, the gap between germline ends came to 16 bases. General study results and limits: Anti-spike CD8 responses were favored in VDJdb matching, and private and CD4 specificities were missed.

The sample was whole blood. This clonotype originated in an adult who was a healthcare worker with PCR-confirmed SARS-CoV-2 infection or an uninfected control (not recorded which). The chain couples TRBV7-6 to TRBJ2-7, with D possibly matching TRBD1 (8 bases). DNA of the CDR3: TGTGCCAGCAGCAAAACAGGGGGGGCCCCCTACGAGCAGTACTTC. Translated: CASSKTGGAPYEQYF.